A single sample is the source of the 12 T cell receptor beta chains below, sequenced in a study of blood T cell repertoires in COVID-19. TCRdb's table, derived via immunoSEQ multiplex PCR, lists solely in-frame clones and lacks some. The sample consists of some 130,000 clones, more than 70% of them appearing once. Sequencing input: peripheral blood. The receptor set was obtained from a man aged 50-59 years with acute or convalescent COVID-19.

The DNA for the CDR3 is TGTGCCAGCAGAGAGGATCAGAGCTCTGGAAACACCATATATTTT. It encodes CASREDQSSGNTIYF. V usage is TRBV28 and J usage is TRBJ1-3; D unresolved. Germline lookup yields CDR1 MDHEN and CDR2 SYDVKM. The V end was cut by 6 bases, the J end by 0 bases, with 12 bases between. The CDR3 spans 15 residues.

The rearrangement joins TRBV2 to TRBJ1-6, with D uncertain. Germline assignment: CDR1 SNHLY and CDR2 FYNNEI. The CDR3 extends over 12 amino acids. The germline V and J ends were trimmed by 1 base and 18 bases, with 13 bases remaining between them. The CDR3 protein is CASSEGAGKHHF. CDR3 bases: TGTGCCAGCAGTGAAGGGGCGGGGAAGCACCACTTT. Looking up the rest from reference TRBV2 and TRBJ1-6 gives the full variable domain: EPEVTQTPSHQVTQMGQEVILRCVPISNHLYFYWYRQILGQKVEFLVSFYNNEISEKSEIFDDQFSVERPDGSNFTLKIRSTKLEDSAMYFCASSEGAGKHHFGNGTRLTVT.

V and J are TRBV11-3 and TRBJ2-1; no clear D gene. The V end was cut by 5 bases, the J end by 2 bases, with 7 bases between. Germline V gene sequence: CDR1 SGHNT, CDR2 YENEEA. The CDR3 sequence is 13 residues long. The CDR3 region has the DNA TGTGCCAGCAGCCCGCGGCCCTACAATGAGCAGTTCTTC. This sequence encodes CASSPRPYNEQFF.

The rearrangement joins TRBV12-3 or TRBV12-4 to TRBJ1-2; 10 bases are a match to TRBD1. The CDR3 is 13 residues long. Trimming cost V 8 bases and J 7 bases; bases outside gene matches: 7. The CDR3 nucleotides are TGTGCCAGCCGGGGACAGGGGCGTGGTGGCTACACCTTC. It specifies CASRGQGRGGYTF.

This clone was detected only a few times. The V and J genes are TRBV7-2 and TRBJ2-2; the D gene is possibly TRBD1 (5 bases). This CDR3 region has 15 residues. CDR1 and CDR2 (germline): SGHTA, FQGNSA. Trimming removed 5 bases from V and 3 bases from J, with 13 bases in between. CDR3 protein: CASSPKPGYTGELFF. The CDR3 nucleotides are TGTGCCAGCAGCCCAAAACCAGGGTACACCGGGGAGCTGTTTTTT.

The chain is built from TRBV4-1 and TRBJ1-6; D is unresolved. The V gene's germline CDR1 is MGHRA and CDR2 YSYEKL. V gave up 0 bases and J gave up 4 bases, with 16 bases separating them. The CDR3 covers 18 residues. This chain's CDR3 is CASSQDLPGILYNSPLHF. CDR3 DNA sequence: TGCGCCAGCAGCCAAGATCTTCCGGGGATTCTTTATAATTCACCCCTCCACTTT.

The chain couples TRBV4-1 to TRBJ2-1, with D perhaps matching TRBD1 (6 bases). CDR3 size: 14 residues. CDR1 and CDR2 from the germline V gene are MGHRA and YSYEKL. Trimming left V 4 bases short and J 7 bases short, with 14 bases between. DNA of the CDR3: TGCGCCAGCAGCCCTCCGACAGGAGGAAATGAGCAGTTCTTC. This sequence encodes CASSPPTGGNEQFF.

J is TRBJ1-1 and V is TRBV7-9; D is possibly TRBD1 (6 bases). CDR3 length equals 13 residues. CDR1 and CDR2 from the germline V gene are SEHNR and FQNEAQ (reference sequence). Trimming left V 0 bases short and J 4 bases short, with 6 bases between. CDR3 amino acids: CASSLARGTEAFF. The CDR3 nucleotides read TGTGCCAGCAGCTTAGCCAGGGGCACTGAAGCTTTCTTT. The whole variable domain, filled in from reference TRBV7-9 and TRBJ1-1, reads DTGVSQNPRHKITKRGQNVTFRCDPISEHNRLYWYRQTLGQGPEFLTYFQNEAQLEKSRLLSDRFSAERPKGSFSTLEIQRTEQGDSAMYLCASSLARGTEAFFGQGTRLTVV.

V is TRBV14 and J is TRBJ2-7; tentatively, D is TRBD2 (6 bases). The CDR3 totals 13 residues. V was clipped by 6 bases and J by 3 bases, with 12 bases between them. Germline V gives CDR1 SGHDN, CDR2 FVKESK. The CDR3 is CASRGTGGYEQYF. The CDR3, as DNA: TGTGCCAGCAGGGGTACCGGGGGCTACGAGCAGTACTTC.

The rearrangement joins TRBV5-1 to TRBJ2-4, with D possibly matching TRBD2 (5 bases). The CDR3 spans 15 residues. Germline CDR1 SGHRS, CDR2 YFSETQ. Trimming removed 4 bases from V and 7 bases from J, with 18 bases in between. Here the CDR3 DNA reads TGCGCCAGCAGCCCTATTACGGGATTGGCGAACATTCAGTACTTC. Protein sequence: CASSPITGLANIQYF.

Written as DNA, the CDR3 is TGTGCCAGCAGCTATACCCACCGGACACTATGGGCAGGGGAGCAGTTCTTC. It translates to CASSYTHRTLWAGEQFF. The chain employs TRBV6-2 or TRBV6-3 and TRBJ2-1; perhaps TRBD1 as D (5 bases). This CDR3 is built from 17 residues. The V gene's germline CDR1 is MNHEY and CDR2 SVGEGT. Trimming removed 6 bases at V and 10 bases at J, with 28 bases between.

The rearrangement links TRBV4-2 to TRBJ2-5; the D gene is possibly TRBD2 (6 bases). The CDR3 runs 14 residues. Germline lookup yields CDR1 LGHNA and CDR2 YNFKEQ. V was clipped by 0 bases and J by 7 bases, with 12 bases between them. The CDR3 nucleotides are TGTGCCAGCAGCCAAGAGCCAGAGGAGGGGACCCAGTACTTC. As protein: CASSQEPEEGTQYF.